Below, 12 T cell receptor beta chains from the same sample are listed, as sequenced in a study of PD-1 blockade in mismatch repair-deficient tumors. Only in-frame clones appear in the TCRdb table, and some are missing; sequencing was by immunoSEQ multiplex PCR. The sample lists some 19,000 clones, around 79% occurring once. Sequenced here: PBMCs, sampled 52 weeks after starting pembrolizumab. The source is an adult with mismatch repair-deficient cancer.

The CDR3 nucleotides read TGTGCCAGCAGTCTCAGACTAGCGGGAGTTCAGTACGAGCAGTACTTC. Translated, it gives CASSLRLAGVQYEQYF. The chain uses TRBV27 and TRBJ2-7; 12 bases map to TRBD2. This CDR3 contains 16 residues. After removal of 5 bases from V and 4 bases from J, the junction contained 9 bases not matched to a gene. CDR1 is MNHEY, CDR2 SMNVEV, per germline (reference sequence).

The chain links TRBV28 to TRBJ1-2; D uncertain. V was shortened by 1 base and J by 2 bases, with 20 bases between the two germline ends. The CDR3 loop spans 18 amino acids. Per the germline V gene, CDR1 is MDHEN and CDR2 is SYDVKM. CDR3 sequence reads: CASSLLRNGGEKNYGYTF. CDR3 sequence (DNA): TGTGCCAGCAGTTTATTAAGAAATGGCGGTGAGAAAAACTATGGCTACACCTTC.

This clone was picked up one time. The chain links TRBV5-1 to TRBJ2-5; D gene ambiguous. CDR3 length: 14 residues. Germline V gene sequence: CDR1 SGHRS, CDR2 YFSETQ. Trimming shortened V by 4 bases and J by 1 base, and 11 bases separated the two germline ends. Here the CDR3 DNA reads TGCGCCAGCAGCCCGCTAGTGGGCCAAGAGACCCAGTACTTC. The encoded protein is CASSPLVGQETQYF.

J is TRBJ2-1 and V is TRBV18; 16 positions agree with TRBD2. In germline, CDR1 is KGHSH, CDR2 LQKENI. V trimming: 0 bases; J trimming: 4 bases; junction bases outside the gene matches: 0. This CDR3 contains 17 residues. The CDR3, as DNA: TGTGCCAGCTCACCACCGGGACTAGCGGGAGGGTACAATGAGCAGTTCTTC. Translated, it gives CASSPPGLAGGYNEQFF.

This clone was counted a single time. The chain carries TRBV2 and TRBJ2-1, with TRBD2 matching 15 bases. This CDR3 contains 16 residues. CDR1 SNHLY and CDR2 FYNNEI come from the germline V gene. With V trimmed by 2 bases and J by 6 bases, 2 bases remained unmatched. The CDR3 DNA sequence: TGTGCCAGCAGTGAAACGGGACTAGCGGGGGGCAATGAGCAGTTCTTC. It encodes CASSETGLAGGNEQFF.

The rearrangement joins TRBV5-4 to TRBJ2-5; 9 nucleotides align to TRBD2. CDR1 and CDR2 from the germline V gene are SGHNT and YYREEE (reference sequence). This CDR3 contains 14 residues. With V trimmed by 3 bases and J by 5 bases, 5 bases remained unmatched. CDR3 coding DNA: TGTGCCAGCAGCTCGCGGGAGGGGGGGGAGACCCAGTACTTC. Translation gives CASSSREGGETQYF.

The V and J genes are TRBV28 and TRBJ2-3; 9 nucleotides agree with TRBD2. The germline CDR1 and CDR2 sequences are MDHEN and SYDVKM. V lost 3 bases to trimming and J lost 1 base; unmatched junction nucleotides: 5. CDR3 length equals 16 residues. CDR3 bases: TGTGCCAGCAGTTTTCGGACTAGCGTCGGCACAGATACGCAGTATTTT. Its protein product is CASSFRTSVGTDTQYF.

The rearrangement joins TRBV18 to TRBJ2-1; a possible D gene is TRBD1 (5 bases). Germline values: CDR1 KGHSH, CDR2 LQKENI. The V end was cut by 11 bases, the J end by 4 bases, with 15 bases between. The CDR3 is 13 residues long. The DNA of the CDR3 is TGTGCCGGCAGGGCAGGGTTGTACAATGAGCAGTTCTTC. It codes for CAGRAGLYNEQFF.

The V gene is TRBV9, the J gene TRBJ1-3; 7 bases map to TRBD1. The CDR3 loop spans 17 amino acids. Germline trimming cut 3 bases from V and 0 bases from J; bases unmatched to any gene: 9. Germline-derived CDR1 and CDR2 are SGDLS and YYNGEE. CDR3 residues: CASSARDRRLSGNTIYF. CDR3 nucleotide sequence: TGTGCCAGCAGCGCGCGGGACAGAAGACTCTCTGGAAACACCATATATTTT.

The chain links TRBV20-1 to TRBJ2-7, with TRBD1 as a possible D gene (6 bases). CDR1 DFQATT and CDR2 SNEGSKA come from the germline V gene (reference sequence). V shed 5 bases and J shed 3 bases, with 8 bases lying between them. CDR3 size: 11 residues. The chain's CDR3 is CSAPGDYEQYF. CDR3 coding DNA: TGCAGTGCTCCAGGGGACTACGAGCAGTACTTC.

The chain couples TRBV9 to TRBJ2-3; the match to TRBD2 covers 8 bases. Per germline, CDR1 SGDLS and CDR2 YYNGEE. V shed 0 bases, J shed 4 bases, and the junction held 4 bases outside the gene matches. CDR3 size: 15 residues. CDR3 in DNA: TGTGCCAGCAGCGTAGGAGGCGGGAGGCCAGATACGCAGTATTTT. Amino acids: CASSVGGGRPDTQYF.

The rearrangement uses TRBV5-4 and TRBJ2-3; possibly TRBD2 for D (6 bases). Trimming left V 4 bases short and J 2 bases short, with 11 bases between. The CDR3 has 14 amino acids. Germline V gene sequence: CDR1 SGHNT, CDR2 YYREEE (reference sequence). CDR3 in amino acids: CASSDAGSTDTQYF. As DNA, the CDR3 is TGTGCCAGCAGCGATGCGGGATCCACAGATACGCAGTATTTT.